This T cell receptor beta chain was captured in a study of regulatory and conventional T cells in RAG deficiency. Regarding the study as a whole: Patient subsets had shorter CDR3s; Omenn Treg-Tconv overlap exceeded 80%. Compared with controls, unique Treg TCR beta sequences dropped around 100-fold in Omenn syndrome and CID/AS.

The germline V gene has CDR1 DFQATT and CDR2 SNEGSKA (reference sequence). The CDR3 runs 11 residues. Genomic DNA came from blood regulatory T cells gated CD4+ CD25-high CD127-low. With respect to this clone: The antigen is not known.

Generated by immunoSEQ multiplex PCR, the TCRdb table keeps only in-frame clones and is missing some. The sample has approximately 9,000 clones; about 89% are singletons. This sample was shared with a second study, whose subject was regulatory T cells. That source notes: The primer mix had 52 TRBV and 13 TRBJ primers. Skewed V and J usage and few unique V-J pairs marked patient repertoires, most in Tregs.

The sample consisted of Tregs sorted from blood. The origin of this receptor is a human donor in good health. The chain carries TRBV20-1 and TRBJ2-3; D is unclear. The CDR3 bases are TGCAGCGGGCAGGCGCCAGGTACGCAGTATTTT. It encodes CSGQAPGTQYF.